This TCR beta chain was identified in a study of vaccination and CD4 T cells after COVID-19. Sequenced with the Oncomine TCR Beta short-read assay was DNA taken from cultured CD4+ T cells. TCRdb reanalysed the PCR reads using MiXCR and keeps one entry per CDR3 protein. Here the sample spans under 20,000 distinct CDR3 sequences, around 70% being singletons. The treatment is: roughly 10-day PBMC culture with coronavirus spike peptide pools or control peptides (ViraFEST assay). For this clonotype: The antigen is unknown.

Germline V gene lookup returns CDR1 KGHDR and CDR2 SFDVKD. CDR3 length: 14 residues. V lost 2 bases, J lost 7 bases, and 4 bases stayed unmatched. The sequenced sample consisted of CD4+ T cells from blood, cultured in vitro. The rearrangement links TRBV24-1 to TRBJ2-1; 7 nucleotides match TRBD1. This TCR was sampled from a human donor who had recovered from COVID-19. The CDR3 DNA follows: TGTGCCACCAGTGATTACAACAGGGGAAATGAGCAGTTCTTC. It translates to CATSDYNRGNEQFF.